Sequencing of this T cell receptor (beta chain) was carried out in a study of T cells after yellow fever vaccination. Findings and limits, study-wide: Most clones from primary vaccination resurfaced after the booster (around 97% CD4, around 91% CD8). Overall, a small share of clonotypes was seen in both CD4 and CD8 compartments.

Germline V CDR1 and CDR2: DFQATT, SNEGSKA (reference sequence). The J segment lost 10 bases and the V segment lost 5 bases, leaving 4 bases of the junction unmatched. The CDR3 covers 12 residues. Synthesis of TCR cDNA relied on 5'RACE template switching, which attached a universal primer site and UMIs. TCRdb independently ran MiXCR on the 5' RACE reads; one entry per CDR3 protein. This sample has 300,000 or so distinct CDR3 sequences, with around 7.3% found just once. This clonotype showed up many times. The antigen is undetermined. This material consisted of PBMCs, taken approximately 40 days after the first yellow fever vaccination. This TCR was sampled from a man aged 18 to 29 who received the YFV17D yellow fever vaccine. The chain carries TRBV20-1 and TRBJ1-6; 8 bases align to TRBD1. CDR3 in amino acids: CSARQGISPLHF. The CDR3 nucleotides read TGCAGTGCTCGACAGGGGATCTCACCCCTCCACTTT.